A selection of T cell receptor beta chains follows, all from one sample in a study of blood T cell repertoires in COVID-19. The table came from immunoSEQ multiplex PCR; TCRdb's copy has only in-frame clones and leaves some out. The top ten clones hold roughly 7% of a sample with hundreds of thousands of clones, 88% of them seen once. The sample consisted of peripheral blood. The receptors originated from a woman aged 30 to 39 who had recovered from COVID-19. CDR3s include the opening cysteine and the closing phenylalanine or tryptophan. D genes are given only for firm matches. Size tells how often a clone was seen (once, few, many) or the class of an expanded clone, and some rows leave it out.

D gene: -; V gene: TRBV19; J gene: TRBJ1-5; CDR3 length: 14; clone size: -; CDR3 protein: CARGRTDSNQPQHF; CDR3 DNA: TGTGCCAGGGGAAGGACAGATAGCAATCAGCCCCAGCATTTT
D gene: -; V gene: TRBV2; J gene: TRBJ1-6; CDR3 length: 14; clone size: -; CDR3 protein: CASSESGARSPLHF; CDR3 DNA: TGTGCCAGCAGTGAAAGTGGAGCGCGTTCACCCCTCCACTTT
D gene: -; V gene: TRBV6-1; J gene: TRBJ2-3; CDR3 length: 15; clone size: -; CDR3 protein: CASSLDSLSTDTQYF; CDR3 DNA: TGTGCCAGCAGCCTGGACTCCCTTAGCACAGATACGCAGTATTTT
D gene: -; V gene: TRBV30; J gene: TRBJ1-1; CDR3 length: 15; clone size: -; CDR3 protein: CAWSYLGHTNTEAFF; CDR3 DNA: TGTGCCTGGTCATATTTGGGGCACACGAACACTGAAGCTTTCTTT
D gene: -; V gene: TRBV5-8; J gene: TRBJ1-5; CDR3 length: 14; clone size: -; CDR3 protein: CASSLGGGDQPQHF; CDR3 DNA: TGTGCCAGCAGCTTGGGGGGGGGCGATCAGCCCCAGCATTTT
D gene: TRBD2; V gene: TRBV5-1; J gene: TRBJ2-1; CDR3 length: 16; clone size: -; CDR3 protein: CASSQQAGGPGNEQFF; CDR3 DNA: TGCGCCAGCAGCCAACAAGCGGGGGGGCCGGGCAATGAGCAGTTCTTC
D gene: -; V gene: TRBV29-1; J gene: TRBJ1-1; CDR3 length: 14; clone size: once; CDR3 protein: CSVDSSYMNTEAFF; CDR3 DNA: TGCAGCGTTGATTCAAGCTATATGAACACTGAAGCTTTCTTT
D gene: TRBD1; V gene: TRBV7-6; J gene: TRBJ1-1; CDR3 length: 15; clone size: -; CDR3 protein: CASSLGVQGQPEAFF; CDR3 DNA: TGTGCCAGCAGCTTGGGTGTACAGGGGCAGCCTGAAGCTTTCTTT
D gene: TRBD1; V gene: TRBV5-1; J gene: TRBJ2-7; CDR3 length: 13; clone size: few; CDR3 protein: CASSRDSPYEQYF; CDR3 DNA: TGCGCCAGCAGCAGGGACAGCCCCTACGAGCAGTACTTC
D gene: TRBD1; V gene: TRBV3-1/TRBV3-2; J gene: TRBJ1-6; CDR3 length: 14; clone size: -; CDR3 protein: CASSPTGQGSQLHF; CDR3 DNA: TGTGCCAGCAGCCCTACGGGACAGGGGTCCCAACTCCACTTT
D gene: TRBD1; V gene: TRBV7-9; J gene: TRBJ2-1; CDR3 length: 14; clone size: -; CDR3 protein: CASSLGEGTGGTFF; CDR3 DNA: TGTGCCAGCAGCTTAGGTGAAGGGACAGGGGGGACGTTCTTC
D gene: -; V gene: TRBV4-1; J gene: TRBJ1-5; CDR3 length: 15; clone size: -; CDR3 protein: CASSQDARGVQPQHF; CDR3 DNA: TGCGCCAGCAGCCAAGATGCCAGGGGAGTCCAGCCCCAGCATTTT
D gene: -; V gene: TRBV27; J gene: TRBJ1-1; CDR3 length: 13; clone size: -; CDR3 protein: CASSLRGGTEAFF; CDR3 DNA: TGTGCCAGCAGTTTAAGGGGTGGCACTGAAGCTTTCTTT
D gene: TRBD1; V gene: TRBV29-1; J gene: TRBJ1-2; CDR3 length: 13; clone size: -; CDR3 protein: CSVLRGLGYGYTF; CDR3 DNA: TGCAGCGTTTTAAGGGGGCTTGGCTATGGCTACACCTTC
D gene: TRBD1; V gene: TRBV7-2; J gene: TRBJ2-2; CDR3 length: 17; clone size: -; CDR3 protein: CASSLGGQGANTGELFF; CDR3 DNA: TGTGCCAGCAGCTTAGGAGGACAGGGGGCGAACACCGGGGAGCTGTTTTTT
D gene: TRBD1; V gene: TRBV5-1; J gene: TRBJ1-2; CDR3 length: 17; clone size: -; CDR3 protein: CASSLYPGAGQGYGYTF; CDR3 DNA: TGCGCCAGCAGCTTGTACCCAGGTGCGGGACAGGGGTATGGCTACACCTTC
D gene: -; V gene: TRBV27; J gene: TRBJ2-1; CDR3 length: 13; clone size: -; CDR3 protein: CASRRDWNNEQFF; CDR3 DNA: TGTGCCAGCAGGAGGGATTGGAACAATGAGCAGTTCTTC
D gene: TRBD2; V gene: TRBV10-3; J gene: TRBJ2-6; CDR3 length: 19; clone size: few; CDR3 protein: CAISETSGGSSSGANVLTF; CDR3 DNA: TGTGCCATCAGTGAGACTAGCGGGGGCTCCAGCTCTGGGGCCAACGTCCTGACTTTC
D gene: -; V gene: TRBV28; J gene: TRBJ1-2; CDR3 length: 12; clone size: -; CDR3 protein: CASSPEGYGYTF; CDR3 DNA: TGTGCCAGCAGTCCTGAGGGCTATGGCTACACCTTC
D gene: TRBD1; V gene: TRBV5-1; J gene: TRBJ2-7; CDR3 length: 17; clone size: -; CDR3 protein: CASSPGTGQIITYEQYF; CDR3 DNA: TGCGCCAGCAGCCCCGGGACAGGCCAGATAATAACCTACGAGCAGTACTTC
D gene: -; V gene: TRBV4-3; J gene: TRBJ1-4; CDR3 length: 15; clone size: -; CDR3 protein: CASSQAHSLMKKLFF; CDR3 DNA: TGCGCCAGCAGCCAAGCCCACAGTCTAATGAAAAAACTGTTTTTT
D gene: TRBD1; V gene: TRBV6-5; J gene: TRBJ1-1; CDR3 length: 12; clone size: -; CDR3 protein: CASSMTGVRAFF; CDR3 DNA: TGTGCCAGCAGTATGACAGGGGTGCGCGCTTTCTTT
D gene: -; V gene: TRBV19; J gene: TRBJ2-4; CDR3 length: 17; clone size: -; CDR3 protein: CASSHGIRGASRGIQYF; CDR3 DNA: TGTGCCAGTAGTCATGGTATAAGGGGCGCGTCCAGGGGCATTCAGTACTTC
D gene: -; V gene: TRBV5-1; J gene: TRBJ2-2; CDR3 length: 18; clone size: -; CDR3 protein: CASSYIRSGNLGTGELFF; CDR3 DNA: TGCGCCAGCAGCTACATCCGCTCAGGAAATTTGGGCACCGGGGAGCTGTTTTTT
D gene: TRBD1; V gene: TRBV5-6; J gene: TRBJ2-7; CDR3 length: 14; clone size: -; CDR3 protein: CASSFGTANYEQYF; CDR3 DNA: TGTGCCAGCAGCTTCGGGACAGCAAACTACGAGCAGTACTTC
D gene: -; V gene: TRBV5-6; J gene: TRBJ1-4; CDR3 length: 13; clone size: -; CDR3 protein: CASSLAAGEKLFF; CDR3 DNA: TGTGCCAGCAGCTTGGCCGCGGGTGAAAAACTGTTTTTT
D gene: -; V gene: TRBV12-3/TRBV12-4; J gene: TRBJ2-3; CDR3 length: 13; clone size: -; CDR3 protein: CASSHSSTDTQYF; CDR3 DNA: TGTGCCAGCAGTCACTCGTCCACAGATACGCAGTATTTT
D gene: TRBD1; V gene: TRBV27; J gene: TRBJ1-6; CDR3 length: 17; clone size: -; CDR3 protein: CASSLPRQGSLNSPLHF; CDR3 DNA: TGTGCCAGCAGTTTACCCCGACAGGGGAGCCTTAATTCACCCCTCCACTTT
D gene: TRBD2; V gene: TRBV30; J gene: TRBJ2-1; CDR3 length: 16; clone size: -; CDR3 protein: CAWSTPGTSGVDEQFF; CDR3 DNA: TGTGCCTGGAGTACCCCCGGGACTAGCGGGGTCGATGAGCAGTTCTTC
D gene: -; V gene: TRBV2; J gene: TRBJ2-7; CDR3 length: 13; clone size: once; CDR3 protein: CASMIGIAYEQYF; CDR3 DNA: TGTGCCAGCATGATCGGGATCGCCTACGAGCAGTACTTC
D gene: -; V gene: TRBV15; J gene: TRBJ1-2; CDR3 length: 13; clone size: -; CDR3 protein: CATSRDGLGGYTF; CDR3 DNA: TGTGCCACCAGCAGAGATGGGCTGGGTGGCTACACCTTC